A single T cell receptor beta chain is shown here with its context. Its target is not known. The length of the CDR3 is 15 residues. Germline V CDR1 and CDR2: SGDLS, YYNGEE. Trimming shortened V by 7 bases and J by 0 bases, and 14 bases separated the two germline ends. These data belong to a study of cytotoxic CD8 clonotypes in ibrutinib-treated CLL. As input for TCR beta libraries, around 2.1 micrograms of genomic DNA came from cryopreserved PBMCs. Study-level points and caveats: At baseline, clonality was higher than in age-matched healthy donors and correlated with CD8+ counts.

The method was immunoSEQ multiplex PCR; TCRdb's version includes in-frame clones alone and lacks a portion of them. Here the sample spans about 130,000 clones, approximately 83% being singletons. This sequence joins TRBV9 and TRBJ1-3; D call uncertain. The specimen comprised PBMCs, sampled after 24 months of ibrutinib treatment. The receptor comes from a human donor with chronic lymphocytic leukemia. CDR3 residues: CASAPPRNSGNTIYF. The CDR3 DNA follows: TGTGCCAGCGCTCCCCCGCGAAACTCTGGAAACACCATATATTTT.